Listed below are T cell receptor beta chains from one sample, sequenced in a study of multiple sclerosis patients with progressive multifocal leukoencephalopathy. Clones were sequenced by immunoSEQ multiplex PCR, and TCRdb holds only the in-frame ones, with some missing. The sample lists fewer than 35,000 clones, 89% occurring once. The material sequenced was PBMCs. These receptors were obtained from a human donor with multiple sclerosis. Both conserved end residues are part of each CDR3. Not all rows give a size; the values are once, few, many and, for expanded clones, a class.

len,j_gene,abundance,v_gene,CDR3aa
16,TRBJ2-3,once,TRBV28,CASSGAELAGRDTQYF
16,TRBJ1-2,.,TRBV7-2,CASSLARQEQSYGYTF
16,.,.,TRBV9,CASSVATGAGFYEQYF
13,TRBJ1-2,.,TRBV28,CASSLSRWRGYTF
13,TRBJ2-1,.,TRBV5-1,CASQMGNYNEQFF
13,TRBJ1-2,.,TRBV15,CATSRDGDYGYTF
15,TRBJ2-1,.,TRBV19,CASSIRDYAYNEQFF
14,TRBJ2-2,.,TRBV27,CANSSYLRTGELFF
12,TRBJ1-2,.,TRBV30,CAWGQVFYGYTF
13,TRBJ1-5,.,TRBV27,CASRDRVNQPQHF
17,TRBJ2-7,.,TRBV27,CASSQEGPSGTPYEQYF
17,TRBJ2-5,.,TRBV9,CASSEGVSGRPQETQYF
14,.,once,TRBV6-6,CASSHSTGSYEQYF
14,TRBJ1-6,.,TRBV7-2,CASSPRRNNSPLHF
16,TRBJ1-2,.,TRBV29-1,CSVPGREGRINYGYTF
16,TRBJ1-6,.,TRBV5-1,CASSFSASSYNSPLHF
13,TRBJ2-7,.,TRBV5-1,CASSTNGQDEQYF
13,TRBJ1-1,.,TRBV7-2,CASSSGVSTEAFF
15,TRBJ2-7,.,TRBV5-1,CASSPETGGMYEQYF
16,TRBJ1-6,.,TRBV6-5,CASSSFGSSYNSPLHF
15,TRBJ1-2,.,TRBV19,CASSVPGGTVYGYTF
15,TRBJ2-1,.,TRBV4-3,CASATSGSSSNEQFF
14,TRBJ1-2,.,TRBV7-3,CASSLTGQGGGYTF
14,TRBJ2-3,.,TRBV30,CAWSVTGGTDTQYF
18,TRBJ2-3,.,TRBV28,CASSLFAGQGDSTDTQYF
14,TRBJ1-4,.,TRBV6-6,CASSPLGTNEKLFF
13,TRBJ1-6,.,TRBV6-5,CASTGNYNSPLHF
16,TRBJ1-3,.,TRBV7-9,CASSLVRGVAGNTIYF
13,TRBJ2-5,.,TRBV9,CASSVGRQETQYF
13,TRBJ2-5,.,TRBV5-1,CASGGQGFSEQYF
18,TRBJ2-3,.,TRBV4-3,CASSQDRMGGRKADTQYF
16,TRBJ2-1,once,TRBV11-3,CASSLSGSVQNNEQFF
16,TRBJ2-1,.,TRBV4-1,CASSHRGKSSYNEQFF
15,TRBJ2-7,.,TRBV6-5,CASSSTGVHVYEQYF
17,TRBJ2-4,.,TRBV11-2,CASSYITRSLAKNIQYF
14,TRBJ2-6,.,TRBV6-5,CASSYSSGANVLTF
12,TRBJ2-1,.,TRBV14,CASSQTSYEQFF
14,TRBJ1-4,.,TRBV2,CASSDRGRGEKLFF
13,TRBJ1-1,.,TRBV5-8,CASSSAAASEAFF